Below are 10 T cell receptor beta chains sequenced from a single sample in a study of T cell repertoires in cytomegalovirus infection. Using its own MiXCR run on the reads, TCRdb lists one record per CDR3 protein. The data show around 280,000 distinct CDR3 sequences, with about 8.8% seen just once and approximately 2.3% held by the top ten. The sequenced sample consisted of PBMCs. The receptors were sampled from a human donor in good health (CMV status not recorded). Some clones in this sample may be carry-over from other donors' samples.

This clonotype showed up many times. This chain links TRBV20-1 with TRBJ2-7; a weak D match, TRBD1 (6 bases). Germline V gene lookup returns CDR1 DFQATT and CDR2 SNEGSKA (reference sequence). The CDR3 extends over 14 amino acids. V lost 6 bases and J 7 bases, leaving 22 bases between the germline ends. The CDR3 sequence: CSATPDRSQGEQYV. CDR3 bases: TGCAGTGCAACACCAGACAGGTCCCAAGGGGAGCAGTACGTC.

In its sample, this clonotype was seen many times. The chain has TRBV7-2 and TRBJ2-5, with D perhaps TRBD2 (6 bases). Trimming pared 3 bases from V and 7 bases from J, leaving 9 bases between. The CDR3 contains 12 residues. Looked up from germline, CDR1 is SGHTA and CDR2 is FQGNSA. CDR3 sequence (DNA): TGTGCCAGCAGCTTCCGGCGGGGGACCCAGTACTTC. Residues: CASSFRRGTQYF.

This clonotype was found many times. The CDR3 coding sequence is TGTGCCAGCAGTCTAGCGGGGGGACGGGTGGAGACCCAGTACTTC. Its protein is CASSLAGGRVETQYF. The chain is built from TRBV7-2 and TRBJ2-5, with 11 bases lining up with TRBD2. This CDR3 is built from 15 residues. Trimming cost V 6 bases and J 5 bases; bases outside gene matches: 8. Germline assignment: CDR1 SGHTA and CDR2 FQGNSA.

This clonotype was recorded many times. This sequence joins TRBV18 and TRBJ2-3, with 8 bases aligning to TRBD1. V lost 3 bases, J lost 4 bases, and 9 bases stayed unmatched. Germline V gene data show CDR1 as KGHSH and CDR2 as LQKENI. This CDR3 is built from 16 residues. The CDR3 bases are TGTGCCAGCTCACCCTGGACAGGGCAAATCCCAGATACGCAGTATTTT. It encodes CASSPWTGQIPDTQYF.

For this clonotype: A read error may be the cause here, since a much bigger clone is one base away. The CDR3 end shows no conserved phenylalanine or tryptophan, and so a read error is likely. This chain uses TRBV19 with TRBJ2-1, with D perhaps TRBD1 or TRBD2 (6 bases each). The V and J ends lost 6 bases and 7 bases respectively, with 16 bases between them. The CDR3 is made up of 14 amino acids. From germline, CDR1 is LNHDA and CDR2 SQIVND (reference sequence). CDR3 sequence: CASREGQRGNEQFS. The CDR3 DNA is TGTGCCAGTAGGGAGGGCCAAAGGGGGAATGAGCAGTTCTCC.

Many counts were recorded for this clonotype. This chain joins TRBV7-6 and TRBJ2-1; D possibly corresponds to TRBD1 (7 bases). Germline CDR1 SGHVS, CDR2 FNYEAQ. V dropped 5 bases and J dropped 4 bases, with 18 bases sitting between them. This CDR3 has 16 residues. The DNA of the CDR3 is TGTGCCAGCAGCGGGTCGGCAGGGGGGTTTTACAATGAGCAGTTCTTC. Residues: CASSGSAGGFYNEQFF.

V gene TRBV5-4 combines with J gene TRBJ1-4; D gene unclear. There are 16 residues in the CDR3. With 3 bases removed from V and 2 bases from J, the gap between germline ends came to 14 bases. Germline-derived CDR1 and CDR2 are SGHNT and YYREEE (reference sequence). Here the CDR3 reads CASSSMVDATNEKLFF. The CDR3 nucleotides read TGTGCCAGCAGCTCAATGGTTGATGCGACTAATGAAAAACTGTTTTTT. Supplemented by reference TRBV5-4 and TRBJ1-4, the full variable domain reads ETGVTQSPTHLIKTRGQQVTLRCSSQSGHNTVSWYQQALGQGPQFIFQYYREEENGRGNFPPRFSGLQFPNYSSELNVNALELDDSALYLCASSSMVDATNEKLFFGSGTQLSVL.

This clonotype was seen a few times. The V gene is TRBV4-1, the J gene TRBJ1-2, with D possibly being TRBD1 (5 bases). CDR3 size: 13 residues. V was shortened by 2 bases and J by 7 bases, with 11 bases between the two germline ends. The germline V gene has CDR1 MGHRA and CDR2 YSYEKL. CDR3 sequence (DNA): TGCGCCAGCAGCCAATGGGGGGAGGTTGGCTACACCTTC. Translating gives CASSQWGEVGYTF.

This clonotype was observed at least ten times. This chain joins TRBV29-1 and TRBJ2-2; TRBD1 is a possible D gene (5 bases). The CDR3 has 13 amino acids. Trimming cost V 3 bases and J 5 bases, with 10 bases left between them. Germline V gene data show CDR1 as SQVTM and CDR2 as ANQGSEA. In DNA form, the CDR3 reads TGCAGCGTTGAGGGGCTTAGTACCGGGGAGCTGTTTTTT. Translation: CSVEGLSTGELFF.

This clonotype occurred many times. The chain links TRBV5-1 to TRBJ1-2; 7 bases agree with TRBD1. Per germline, CDR1 SGHRS and CDR2 YFSETQ. The CDR3 runs 14 residues. J lost 7 bases, V lost 4 bases, and 10 bases had no gene match. The CDR3 spells CASSPSEGAGGYTF. The DNA for the CDR3 is TGCGCCAGCAGCCCTTCTGAGGGGGCAGGTGGCTACACCTTC.